Listed below are T cell receptor beta chains from one sample, sequenced in a study of shared clonotypes between healthy human individuals. Sequenced by immunoSEQ multiplex PCR; TCRdb stores in-frame clones only, minus some. The sample carries around 530,000 clones, roughly 79% recorded once. The sequenced sample was PBMCs. All receptors derive from a middle-aged woman in good health. Some clones in this sample may be carry-over from other donors' samples. The CDR3 runs from the conserved cysteine through the conserved F or W. The D gene is left open where the match is weak. Where a row states a size, it is once, few, many or the class of an expanded clone; other rows omit it.

TRBJ2-1 TRBV21-1 . many CASSRADAGDGNEQFF TGTGCCAGCAGCAGAGCGGATGCGGGAGACGGCAATGAGCAGTTCTTC
TRBJ2-7 TRBV10-1 TRBD1 . CASRCRDREFCEQYF TGCGCCAGCAGATGCCGGGACAGGGAGTTCTGCGAGCAGTACTTC
TRBJ2-3 TRBV5-1 TRBD2 few CASQSTAMMWASGSPEASTDTQYF TGCGCCAGCCAGTCAACGGCAATGATGTGGGCTAGCGGGAGTCCTGAAGCGAGCACAGATACGCAGTATTTT
TRBJ2-1 TRBV5-1 . . CASSLGLTRRLYNEQFF TGCGCCAGCAGCTTGGGCCTGACTCGGCGCCTCTACAATGAGCAGTTCTTC
TRBJ2-3 TRBV11-2 TRBD2 many CASSRGGTTDTQYF TGTGCCAGCAGCCGGGGGGGGACCACAGATACGCAGTATTTT
TRBJ2-5 TRBV18 . . CASSLGLQETQYF TGTGCCAGCTCACTCGGCCTACAAGAGACCCAGTACTTC
TRBJ2-1 TRBV20-1 . . CSASYFNEQFF TGCAGTGCTAGCTACTTCAATGAGCAGTTCTTC
TRBJ2-5 TRBV9 TRBD2 . CASPGGEWGRRNERESYQETQYF TGTGCCAGCCCCGGAGGGGAGTGGGGGCGGCGGAATGAGCGGGAGAGTTACCAAGAGACCCAGTACTTC
TRBJ2-4 TRBV28 . . CASSYPLEGNIQYF TGTGCCAGCAGTTACCCCCTGGAGGGGAACATTCAGTACTTC
TRBJ1-2 TRBV5-1 . . CASSLTDGGYGYTF TGCGCCAGCAGCTTAACCGACGGAGGATATGGCTACACCTTC
TRBJ2-3 TRBV27 . . CASSYPPRYVTQYF TGTGCCAGCAGCTATCCGCCGAGATACGTGACGCAGTATTTT
TRBJ1-6 TRBV4-1 . . CASSQGATGPNSPLHF TGCGCCAGCAGCCAAGGAGCGACAGGACCCAATTCACCCCTCCACTTT
TRBJ2-5 TRBV11-3 . . CASSPRDKETQYF TGTGCCAGCAGCCCCAGGGACAAAGAGACCCAGTACTTC
TRBJ2-7 TRBV5-1 TRBD2 . CASSRGTSGGSYEQYF TGCGCCAGCAGCCGAGGGACTAGCGGGGGCTCCTACGAGCAGTACTTC
TRBJ2-1 TRBV11-3 TRBD2 once CASSLGLAVYNEQFF TGTGCCAGCAGCTTAGGCCTAGCGGTCTACAATGAGCAGTTCTTC
TRBJ2-1 TRBV7-3 TRBD2 . CASRLAGVEQFF TGTGCCAGCCGCCTAGCGGGAGTTGAGCAGTTCTTC
TRBJ2-5 TRBV5-1 . . CASSTGLAWVPQETQYF TGCGCCAGCAGCACCGGCCTAGCCTGGGTTCCCCAAGAGACCCAGTACTTC
TRBJ2-1 TRBV29-1 . . CSVEGSPYNEQFF TGCAGCGTTGAAGGTTCCCCATACAATGAGCAGTTCTTC
TRBJ2-7 TRBV5-8 . . CASSTTGSSEQYF TGTGCCAGCAGCACTACAGGGTCCAGTGAGCAGTACTTC
TRBJ2-5 TRBV29-1 TRBD1 . CSASTTGEETQYF TGCAGCGCATCGACGACAGGGGAAGAGACCCAGTACTTC
TRBJ1-1 TRBV11-2 . . CASSLDREATEAFF TGTGCCAGCAGCTTAGATAGGGAGGCGACTGAAGCTTTCTTT
TRBJ2-5 TRBV5-1 . few CASSFLPEQETQYF TGCGCCAGCAGCTTTTTGCCGGAACAAGAGACCCAGTACTTC
TRBJ2-7 TRBV29-1 . many CSVEGAYEQYF TGCAGCGTTGAAGGGGCCTACGAGCAGTACTTC
TRBJ2-7 TRBV4-1 . . CASSQDPRAGEQYF TGCGCCAGCAGCCAAGACCCCAGGGCCGGCGAGCAGTACTTC
TRBJ2-6 TRBV30 TRBD1 . CAEDRGRSGANVLTF TGTGCCGAAGACAGGGGGCGTTCTGGGGCCAACGTCCTGACTTTC